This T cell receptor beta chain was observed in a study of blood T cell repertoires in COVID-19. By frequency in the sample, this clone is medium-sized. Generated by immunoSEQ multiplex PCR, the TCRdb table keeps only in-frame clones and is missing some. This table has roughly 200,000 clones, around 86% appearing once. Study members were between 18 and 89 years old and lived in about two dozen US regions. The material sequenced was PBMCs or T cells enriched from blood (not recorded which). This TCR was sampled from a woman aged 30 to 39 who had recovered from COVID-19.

The CDR3 sequence: CASSSTEEGRGYEQYF. The CDR3 DNA reads as TGTGCCAGCAGTTCGACCGAAGAGGGGAGGGGTTACGAGCAGTACTTC. The chain links TRBV27 to TRBJ2-7; 7 nucleotides match TRBD2. The ends lost 4 bases at V and 4 bases at J; junction bases unmatched: 13. Germline values: CDR1 MNHEY, CDR2 SMNVEV (reference sequence). This CDR3 has 16 residues.